These 28 T cell receptor beta chains originate from one sample sequenced in a study of T cell changes during pregnancy in multiple sclerosis. Data came from immunoSEQ multiplex PCR; TCRdb stores just in-frame clones and leaves some out. The sample shows approximately 32,000 clones, more than 70% of them seen only once. The material sequenced was CD8+ T cells from peripheral blood mononuclear cells, taken in the first trimester of pregnancy. These receptors were collected from a female donor with multiple sclerosis, enrolled in a pregnancy study.

The chain has TRBV29-1 and TRBJ2-2; the match to TRBD1 covers 8 bases. J was trimmed by 4 bases and V by 3 bases; bases with no gene match: 4. The CDR3 extends over 14 amino acids. The germline gives CDR1 SQVTM, CDR2 ANQGSEA. This CDR3 reads CSVEGRGRTGELFF. In DNA, the CDR3 is TGCAGCGTTGAGGGCAGGGGGCGCACCGGGGAGCTGTTTTTT.

This chain's CDR3 is CASSQEEIGQGAYEQYF. The CDR3 DNA is TGCGCCAGCAGCCAAGAAGAGATAGGACAGGGGGCCTACGAGCAGTACTTC. The chain couples TRBV4-1 to TRBJ2-7, with 10 nucleotides matching TRBD1. The CDR3 consists of 17 residues. Germline V gene sequence: CDR1 MGHRA, CDR2 YSYEKL. V shed 0 bases and J 2 bases; nucleotides not matched to a gene: 7.

The chain uses TRBV18 and TRBJ1-1; D perhaps matches TRBD1 (6 bases). This CDR3 has 15 amino acids. V shed 5 bases and J shed 2 bases, with 15 bases lying between them. From germline, CDR1 is KGHSH and CDR2 LQKENI. The CDR3 coding sequence is TGTGCCAGCTCAAAGGGGGGGGTTAAAAACACTGAAGCTTTCTTT. As protein: CASSKGGVKNTEAFF. Drawing the rest from reference TRBV18 and TRBJ1-1, the complete variable domain is NAGVMQNPRHLVRRRGQEARLRCSPMKGHSHVYWYRQLPEEGLKFMVYLQKENIIDESGMPKERFSAEFPKEGPSILRIQQVVRGDSAAYFCASSKGGVKNTEAFFGQGTRLTVV.

The gene calls are TRBV29-1 and TRBJ1-1; TRBD1 matches at 8 bases. Germline V gene lookup returns CDR1 SQVTM and CDR2 ANQGSEA. The CDR3 runs 14 residues. The V and J ends lost 3 bases and 3 bases, in that order; junction bases with no gene match: 6. The CDR3 sequence: CSVEWTGSDTEAFF. The CDR3 bases are TGCAGCGTTGAGTGGACAGGGAGCGACACTGAAGCTTTCTTT.

There are a few counts of this clone. The CDR3, as DNA: TGTGCCAGCAGCCGCCCCGGGACAGGACTTTACGAGCAGTACTTC. Protein product: CASSRPGTGLYEQYF. This chain uses TRBV2 with TRBJ2-7, with 8 bases matching TRBD1. Trimming cost V 6 bases and J 4 bases; bases outside gene matches: 11. From germline, CDR1 is SNHLY and CDR2 FYNNEI. This CDR3 has 15 amino acids.

This chain joins TRBV28 and TRBJ2-7; D perhaps matches TRBD2 (5 bases). CDR3 size: 13 residues. V shed 7 bases and J shed 6 bases, with 16 bases lying between them. Germline CDR1 reads MDHEN; CDR2 reads SYDVKM. Written as DNA, the CDR3 is TGTGCCAGCACCCCGGGCGGGCCGGGCGAGCAGTACTTC. As protein: CASTPGGPGEQYF.

This chain uses TRBV7-6 with TRBJ2-1, with a tentative D call TRBD1 (6 bases). This CDR3 contains 16 residues. The germline CDR1 and CDR2 sequences are SGHVS and FNYEAQ. With 5 bases removed from V and 6 bases from J, the gap between germline ends came to 20 bases. Written as DNA, the CDR3 is TGTGCCAGCAGCCCGGAACGACAGGAGTTCGGCAATGAGCAGTTCTTC. It yields the protein CASSPERQEFGNEQFF.

The rearrangement uses TRBV4-1 and TRBJ1-1; 8 positions match TRBD1. J was trimmed by 10 bases and V by 5 bases; bases with no gene match: 9. CDR3 size: 13 residues. Germline V gives CDR1 MGHRA, CDR2 YSYEKL. CDR3 sequence (DNA): TGCGCCAGCAGCGGACAGGGTCAAAGTTTAGCTTTCTTT. Translating gives CASSGQGQSLAFF.

The rearrangement uses TRBV5-1 and TRBJ1-2, with TRBD1 matching over 7 bases. The CDR3 length is 14 residues. From germline, CDR1 is SGHRS and CDR2 YFSETQ. With 0 bases clipped from V and 3 bases from J, the junction kept 2 bases outside the gene matches. CDR3 sequence (DNA): TGCGCCAGCAGCTTGGCTGACAGGGACTATGGCTACACCTTC. This translates into CASSLADRDYGYTF.

In its sample, this clone is medium-sized. The chain combines TRBV5-5 with TRBJ1-2, with D uncertain. The CDR3 is made up of 14 amino acids. CDR1 SGHKS and CDR2 YYEKEE come from the germline V gene (reference sequence). V lost 0 bases and J 0 bases, leaving 6 bases between the germline ends. The CDR3 bases are TGTGCCAGCAGCTTGGGCCAGGCTAACTATGGCTACACCTTC. Amino acid sequence: CASSLGQANYGYTF.

J is TRBJ2-5 and V is TRBV5-6, with 9 bases lining up with TRBD2. V lost 2 bases to trimming and J lost 5 bases; unmatched junction nucleotides: 10. This CDR3 comprises 16 residues. Germline V gene sequence: CDR1 SGHDT, CDR2 YYEEEE. The chain's CDR3 is CASSLFRGRAPETQYF. The CDR3 nucleotides are TGTGCCAGCAGCTTATTTCGCGGGAGGGCCCCGGAGACCCAGTACTTC. Full variable domain (rest looked up from reference TRBV5-6 and TRBJ2-5): DAGVTQSPTHLIKTRGQQVTLRCSPKSGHDTVSWYQQALGQGPQFIFQYYEEEERQRGNFPDRFSGHQFPNYSSELNVNALLLGDSALYLCASSLFRGRAPETQYFGPGTRLLVL.

The chain combines TRBV29-1 with TRBJ2-1; D is undetermined. The CDR3 covers 10 residues. Germline assignment: CDR1 SQVTM and CDR2 ANQGSEA. Trimming took off 7 bases at V and 7 bases at J, with 8 bases between the two ends. CDR3 residues: CSGFSNEQFF. CDR3 in DNA: TGCAGCGGTTTTAGTAATGAGCAGTTCTTC.

The chain recombines TRBV10-3 with TRBJ2-1; TRBD2 agrees at 16 bases. With V trimmed by 7 bases and J by 7 bases, 7 bases remained unmatched. Germline assignment: CDR1 ENHRY and CDR2 SYGVKD. This CDR3 spans 16 amino acids. The CDR3: CAIKGGLAGGENEQFF. The CDR3 DNA reads TGTGCCATCAAAGGGGGACTAGCGGGAGGGGAGAATGAGCAGTTCTTC.

This chain connects TRBV2 to TRBJ1-2; D call uncertain. The CDR3 is made up of 15 amino acids. Trimming pared 1 base from V and 0 bases from J, leaving 9 bases between. Looked up from germline, CDR1 is SNHLY and CDR2 is FYNNEI. The CDR3 bases are TGTGCCAGCAGTGAAGGTGACTTTCCTAACTATGGCTACACCTTC. It translates to CASSEGDFPNYGYTF. Together with reference TRBV2 and TRBJ1-2, the CDR3 gives the full variable domain: EPEVTQTPSHQVTQMGQEVILRCVPISNHLYFYWYRQILGQKVEFLVSFYNNEISEKSEIFDDQFSVERPDGSNFTLKIRSTKLEDSAMYFCASSEGDFPNYGYTFGSGTRLTVV.

The chain links TRBV30 to TRBJ2-6; 10 bases map to TRBD2. The V gene end was trimmed by 0 bases and the J gene end by 4 bases; junction bases not matched to a gene: 21. The germline CDR1 and CDR2 sequences are GTSNPN and SVGIG (reference sequence). CDR3 size: 22 residues. The chain's CDR3 is CAWSVRWHIGLAGVAGANVLTF. Here the CDR3 DNA reads TGTGCCTGGAGTGTACGGTGGCATATCGGTCTAGCGGGAGTAGCAGGGGCCAACGTCCTGACTTTC.

This clone was observed a handful of times. This chain uses TRBV7-6 with TRBJ1-2; D is unclear. Trimming shortened V by 5 bases and J by 6 bases, and 16 bases separated the two germline ends. Germline-derived CDR1 and CDR2 are SGHVS and FNYEAQ. The CDR3 runs to 14 residues. The CDR3: CASSPTMGGDGYTF. As DNA, the CDR3 is TGTGCCAGCAGCCCGACGATGGGAGGAGATGGCTACACCTTC.

The chain joins TRBV9 to TRBJ2-2; possible D gene TRBD1, 6 bases. This CDR3 region has 15 residues. V was pared by 4 bases and J by 4 bases, with 14 bases between. Germline assignment: CDR1 SGDLS and CDR2 YYNGEE. The DNA for the CDR3 is TGTGCCAGCAGCTCCCTCCGAGGGGGCACCGGGGAGCTGTTTTTT. Translating it yields CASSSLRGGTGELFF.

J is TRBJ2-7 and V is TRBV5-1, with 13 bases lining up with TRBD2. Per germline, CDR1 SGHRS and CDR2 YFSETQ. This CDR3 region has 17 residues. The V gene end was trimmed by 4 bases and the J gene end by 4 bases; junction bases not matched to a gene: 11. This chain's CDR3 is CASSPGLAGVDPYEQYF. The DNA for the CDR3 is TGCGCCAGCAGCCCCGGACTAGCGGGAGTGGATCCTTACGAGCAGTACTTC.

The chain has TRBV30 and TRBJ2-2, with 7 bases aligning to TRBD2. CDR1 is GTSNPN, CDR2 SVGIG, per germline (reference sequence). This CDR3 is built from 14 residues. CDR3 protein: CAFGREWDTGELFF. CDR3 DNA sequence: TGTGCTTTTGGGCGGGAGTGGGACACCGGGGAGCTGTTTTTT.

The gene calls are TRBV7-6 and TRBJ2-7; possible D gene TRBD1, 5 bases. Trimming took 5 bases from V and 2 from J, leaving 7 bases between them. Germline CDR1 and CDR2: SGHVS and FNYEAQ. The CDR3 runs to 12 residues. CDR3 in DNA: TGTGCCAGCAGCCCGACAGCCTACGAGCAGTACTTC. Protein product: CASSPTAYEQYF.

The chain carries TRBV27 and TRBJ2-4; 8 bases are shared with TRBD1. Germline lookup yields CDR1 MNHEY and CDR2 SMNVEV (reference sequence). The CDR3 is 14 amino acids. J was trimmed by 8 bases and V by 2 bases; bases with no gene match: 5. CDR3 DNA sequence: TGTGCCAGCAGTTTAGGACAGGGTTTCGACATTCAGTACTTC. Its translation: CASSLGQGFDIQYF.

In its sample, this clone was seen once. The chain recombines TRBV4-1 with TRBJ2-3; 8 positions match TRBD2. This CDR3 is 18 amino acids long. V lost 0 bases to trimming and J lost 0 bases; unmatched junction nucleotides: 8. Germline V gene data show CDR1 as MGHRA and CDR2 as YSYEKL. The CDR3 reads CASSQDTRLAPSTDTQYF. CDR3 nucleotides: TGCGCCAGCAGCCAAGATACGAGACTAGCGCCTAGCACAGATACGCAGTATTTT.

The chain has TRBV7-9 and TRBJ2-6, with TRBD2 identical over 8 bases. V trimming: 4 bases; J trimming: 0 bases; junction bases outside the gene matches: 2. The CDR3 runs to 16 residues. Germline V gives CDR1 SEHNR, CDR2 FQNEAQ (reference sequence). This chain's CDR3 is CASSSLAGSGANVLTF. CDR3 bases: TGTGCCAGCAGCTCCCTAGCGGGCTCTGGGGCCAACGTCCTGACTTTC.

The chain carries TRBV7-9 and TRBJ2-4; 7 positions match TRBD1. There are 16 residues in the CDR3. Germline assignment: CDR1 SEHNR and CDR2 FQNEAQ (reference sequence). J was trimmed by 4 bases and V by 5 bases; bases with no gene match: 11. The CDR3 DNA sequence: TGTGCCAGCAGCCTGGGGACAGCCCGGGCAAAAAACATTCAGTACTTC. This gives the protein CASSLGTARAKNIQYF.

This chain connects TRBV4-1 to TRBJ2-7, with unresolved D. With 0 bases removed from V and 0 bases from J, the gap between germline ends came to 9 bases. CDR3 size: 15 residues. Per germline, CDR1 MGHRA and CDR2 YSYEKL. The CDR3 sequence: CASSQDIRSSYEQYF. The CDR3 bases are TGCGCCAGCAGCCAAGATATCAGAAGCTCCTACGAGCAGTACTTC.

V usage is TRBV5-6 and J usage is TRBJ2-3, with 13 bases fitting TRBD2. The length of the CDR3 is 19 residues. J gave up 1 base and V 4 bases, and 12 bases lay outside the gene matches. CDR1 is SGHDT and CDR2 is YYEEEE in the germline V gene. The CDR3 is CASSLRGLAGVLGTDTQYF. CDR3 DNA sequence: TGTGCCAGCAGCCTGAGAGGACTAGCGGGAGTCTTGGGCACAGATACGCAGTATTTT.

The rearrangement links TRBV29-1 to TRBJ2-3, with 13 bases fitting TRBD2. V lost 5 bases and J lost 2; bases outside the gene matches: 4. Germline V CDR1 and CDR2: SQVTM, ANQGSEA. The CDR3 is made up of 15 amino acids. The CDR3 DNA follows: TGCAGCGTTCCGGGACTAGCGGGGACCACAGATACGCAGTATTTT. It encodes CSVPGLAGTTDTQYF.

The rearrangement uses TRBV4-1 and TRBJ2-7; D uncertain. The germline CDR1 and CDR2 sequences are MGHRA and YSYEKL. CDR3 length: 14 residues. V was trimmed by 1 base and J by 2 bases, leaving 9 bases between them. The CDR3: CASSQGLGTYEQYF. Here the CDR3 DNA reads TGCGCCAGCAGCCAAGGGCTAGGTACCTACGAGCAGTACTTC.